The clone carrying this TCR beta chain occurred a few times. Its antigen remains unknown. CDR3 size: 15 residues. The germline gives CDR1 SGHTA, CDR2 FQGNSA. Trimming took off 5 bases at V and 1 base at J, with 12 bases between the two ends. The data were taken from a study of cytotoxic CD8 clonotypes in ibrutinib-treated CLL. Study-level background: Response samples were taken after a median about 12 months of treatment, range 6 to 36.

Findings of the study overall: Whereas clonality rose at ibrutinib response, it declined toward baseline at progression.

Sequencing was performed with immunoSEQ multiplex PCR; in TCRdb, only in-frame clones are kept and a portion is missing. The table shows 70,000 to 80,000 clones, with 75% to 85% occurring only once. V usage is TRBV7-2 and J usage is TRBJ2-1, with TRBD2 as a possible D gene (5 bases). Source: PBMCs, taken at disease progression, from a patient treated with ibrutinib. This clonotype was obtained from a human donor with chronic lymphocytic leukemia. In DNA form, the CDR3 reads TGTGCCAGCAGCACCGTGGGCGGGTCCTACAATGAGCAGTTCTTC. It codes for CASSTVGGSYNEQFF. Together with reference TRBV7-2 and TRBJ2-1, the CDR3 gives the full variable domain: GAGVSQSPSNKVTEKGKDVELRCDPISGHTALYWYRQSLGQGLEFLIYFQGNSAPDKSGLPSDRFSAERTGGSVSTLTIQRTQQEDSAVYLCASSTVGGSYNEQFFGPGTRLTVL.